This is a list of T cell receptor beta chains from one sample in a study of lymphopenia after photon versus proton radiotherapy. Data came from immunoSEQ multiplex PCR; TCRdb stores just in-frame clones and leaves some out. This repertoire shows over 50,000 clones, approximately 86% found once; its top ten account for approximately 2%. The material was peripheral blood, obtained from a patient treated with photon-based radiotherapy. The source is a man aged 35 to 55 with gastric cancer. CDR3s include the opening cysteine and the closing phenylalanine or tryptophan. A D gene is named only where the DNA matches it firmly. Clone size is stated in some rows and not others, as once, few, many or a class when expanded.

TRBV5-1	TRBJ2-7	TRBD2	.	TGCGCCAGCACCGTTAGCGGGACGGGAGTTTACGAGCAGTACTTC	CASTVSGTGVYEQYF
TRBV19	TRBJ1-5	.	few	TGTGCCAGTAGTAACACAGGGCATCAGCCCCAGCATTTT	CASSNTGHQPQHF
TRBV2	TRBJ1-1	.	.	TGTGCCAGCAGTGAAGCAGTAGGGCTGAACACTGAAGCTTTCTTT	CASSEAVGLNTEAFF
TRBV4-1	TRBJ1-3	.	few	TGCGCCAGCAGCCCTGGACAATTTAGCACCATATATTTT	CASSPGQFSTIYF
TRBV7-3	TRBJ1-3	.	.	TGTGCCAGCAGCCGAAGCGAATGGGACACCATATATTTT	CASSRSEWDTIYF
TRBV19	TRBJ1-5	.	once	TGTGCCAGTAGTCGCGGACAATGGAATAGCAATCAGCCCCAGCATTTT	CASSRGQWNSNQPQHF
TRBV4-3	TRBJ2-4	TRBD2	.	TGCGCCAGCAGCCAAGCTCCTGACGGGGGGAACATTCAGTACTTC	CASSQAPDGGNIQYF
TRBV7-2	TRBJ1-4	.	.	TGTGCCAGCAGCTTAGGTCAGGGCAATGAAAAACTGTTTTTT	CASSLGQGNEKLFF
TRBV19	TRBJ1-6	TRBD1	.	TGTGCCAGTAGTATAAGCCGGGACAGGGCCCATTCACCCCTCCACTTT	CASSISRDRAHSPLHF
TRBV15	TRBJ1-4	.	.	TGTGCCACCAGCAGAGATCGGGGCAGGGGATTAAGCGAAATTTTT	CATSRDRGRGLSEIF
TRBV6-5	TRBJ2-7	.	.	TGTGCCAGCAGTTACTCGATAGGGGAATCCTACGAGCAGTACTTC	CASSYSIGESYEQYF
TRBV5-5	TRBJ2-4	TRBD1	.	TGTGCCAGCAGCTTTGGGACAGGAAGAAACATTCAGTACTTC	CASSFGTGRNIQYF
TRBV19	TRBJ1-2	.	few	TGTGCCAGCCGCCCCCGGGGGGGGGTTCTTTACTATGGCTACACCTTC	CASRPRGGVLYYGYTF
TRBV9	TRBJ1-5	.	.	TGTGCCAGCAGCGTAGGGGCAGGGGACAATCAGCCCCAGCATTTT	CASSVGAGDNQPQHF
TRBV4-2	TRBJ2-2	.	.	TGTGCCAGCAGCCAAGCAAGGGTGGGGGCTTCGAACACCGGGGAGCTGTTTTTT	CASSQARVGASNTGELFF
TRBV7-2	TRBJ2-7	.	once	TGTGCCAGCAGCTTAGATCGGGTTTCCACCTACGAGCAGTACTTC	CASSLDRVSTYEQYF
TRBV7-6	TRBJ2-5	.	few	TGTGCCAGCAGCGACCGGGGGACCCAGTACTTC	CASSDRGTQYF
TRBV6-5	TRBJ1-1	.	few	TGTGCCAGCAGAGCGGGGTTGGCTGAAGCTTTCTTT	CASRAGLAEAFF
TRBV7-3	TRBJ1-1	.	.	TGTGCCAGCAGCTTAAGACCAGACACTGAAGCTTTCTTT	CASSLRPDTEAFF
TRBV4-3	TRBJ1-5	.	.	TGCGCCAGCAGCCAAGCGCGGGACCGTTATCAGCCCCAGCATTTT	CASSQARDRYQPQHF
TRBV11-3	TRBJ2-1	.	.	TGTGCCAGCAGCTTAAAGGCGGGGACATTCCTTTACAATGAGCAGTTCTTC	CASSLKAGTFLYNEQFF
TRBV6-5	TRBJ2-7	.	.	TGTGCCAGCAGCCGCCCGGCTAGCTACGAGCAGTACTTC	CASSRPASYEQYF
TRBV4-3	TRBJ2-7	.	.	TGCGCCAGCAGCCAATACTCTAGGGGCAATGAGCAGTACTTC	CASSQYSRGNEQYF
TRBV18	TRBJ2-7	TRBD1	.	TGTGCCAGCTCACCAGGGGACAGGGGCTACGAGCAGTACTTC	CASSPGDRGYEQYF
TRBV11-1	TRBJ2-1	.	.	TGTGCCAGCAGTTACAGTGCTGGGGAGCAGTTCTTC	CASSYSAGEQFF
TRBV30	TRBJ1-5	.	.	TGTGCCTGGAGTGTCTTAGGGATCAATCAGCCCCAGCATTTT	CAWSVLGINQPQHF
TRBV5-4	TRBJ2-5	.	.	TGTGCCAGCAGCTTTCCGAGCCCTCAAGAGACCCAGTACTTC	CASSFPSPQETQYF
TRBV27	TRBJ2-7	.	.	TGTGCCAGCAGTCCCCCCCGGTGGGAAACGTCGAGGGAGCAGTACTTC	CASSPPRWETSREQYF
TRBV29-1	TRBJ2-7	.	.	TGCAGCGTTGACTCAGGCCACGAGCAGTACTTC	CSVDSGHEQYF
TRBV7-8	TRBJ1-1	.	.	TGTGCCAGCAGCTTTGGCAGAAACACTGAAGCTTTCTTT	CASSFGRNTEAFF
TRBV5-1	TRBJ2-3	TRBD2	.	TGCGCCAGCAGCTTGCGGGGGACTAAGACAGATACGCAGTATTTT	CASSLRGTKTDTQYF
TRBV5-6	TRBJ1-2	TRBD1	.	TGTGCCAGCAGCTTTAGCACAGGGGGCGAGTACTATGGCTACACCTTC	CASSFSTGGEYYGYTF
TRBV4-1	TRBJ2-7	.	.	TGCGCCAGCAGCCCCGGTCCAGGAACCTACGAGCAGTACTTC	CASSPGPGTYEQYF
TRBV29-1	TRBJ2-3	.	.	TGCAGCGTTGAAGCTAGCTCGTATCCCCCAGATACGCAGTATTTT	CSVEASSYPPDTQYF
TRBV7-2	TRBJ2-2	TRBD2	.	TGTGCCAGCAGCTTAGCAGGTAGCGGGACCAGCACCGGGGAGCTGTTTTTT	CASSLAGSGTSTGELFF
TRBV18	TRBJ2-5	.	.	TGTGCCAGCTCTGAAGGCGAGAGGTCGACCCAGTACTTC	CASSEGERSTQYF
TRBV11-2	TRBJ1-2	.	.	TGTGCCAGCAGCTTAGGGAACAGGGACCCTGGCTACACCTTC	CASSLGNRDPGYTF
TRBV5-1	TRBJ2-3	TRBD1	.	TGCGCCAGCAGTTCCTCCGGGACAGGGTACCCAGATACGCAGTATTTT	CASSSSGTGYPDTQYF
TRBV10-3	TRBJ1-5	.	.	TGTGCCATCAGTGAGTCCAGGGACAATCAGCCCCAGCATTTT	CAISESRDNQPQHF
TRBV5-4	TRBJ1-1	.	once	TGTGCCAGCAGCCCCATCGGGAACACTGAAGCTTTCTTT	CASSPIGNTEAFF
TRBV14	TRBJ1-6	TRBD1	few	TGTGCCAGCAGCCAATCCCGGGACAGGGGACGTTCACCCCTCCACTTT	CASSQSRDRGRSPLHF
TRBV5-5	TRBJ1-4	.	.	TGTGCCAGCAGCTTGGGCCAGGGTTATGAAAAACTGTTTTTT	CASSLGQGYEKLFF
TRBV19	TRBJ1-3	TRBD1	.	TGTGCCAGTAGCCCCCGGGACAGTGGAAACACCATATATTTT	CASSPRDSGNTIYF
TRBV9	TRBJ2-1	.	.	TGTGCCAGCGGGCAGGTAGGGGGTGGGTACAATGAGCAGTTCTTC	CASGQVGGGYNEQFF
TRBV18	TRBJ2-1	.	.	TGTGCCAGCTCACCCTCCGGCCATGAGCAGTTCTTC	CASSPSGHEQFF
TRBV6-6	TRBJ1-5	.	.	TGTGCCAGCAGACAGGATAGCAATCAGCCCCAGCATTTT	CASRQDSNQPQHF
TRBV10-3	TRBJ2-7	.	.	TGTGCCACCGGGGGAGGGGTGTCAGGGGTCGGCTACGAGCAGTACTTC	CATGGGVSGVGYEQYF
TRBV4-2	TRBJ2-7	.	.	TGTGCCAGCAGCCAAGGCCCTCCAGGGCTTCTTTCCTACGAGCAGTACTTC	CASSQGPPGLLSYEQYF
TRBV4-1	TRBJ2-7	TRBD2	.	TGCGCCAGCAGGGCCAGCGGGACCTACGAGCAGTACTTC	CASRASGTYEQYF
TRBV5-1	TRBJ1-2	TRBD1	.	TGCGCCAGCAGCACCGGACAGGGGGCGGACTATGGCTACACCTTC	CASSTGQGADYGYTF
TRBV29-1	TRBJ2-4	TRBD1	.	TGCAGCGTAGTGCTGGGGGACAGGGAGGCCAAAAACATTCAGTACTTC	CSVVLGDREAKNIQYF
TRBV30	TRBJ2-3	TRBD1	.	TGTGCCTGGAGCGAGGGACAGAAGCAGTATTTT	CAWSEGQKQYF
TRBV7-9	TRBJ2-3	.	.	TGTGCCAGCAGAAAAGACAGTTCGGATACGCAGTATTTT	CASRKDSSDTQYF
TRBV5-5	TRBJ1-2	.	.	TGTGCCAGCAGCACAGCTAAACCTTCGTCAGGGGTATTCTATGGCTACACCTTC	CASSTAKPSSGVFYGYTF
TRBV10-3	TRBJ1-2	TRBD1	.	TGTGCCATCAGGTCGACAGGGCCCTATGGCTACACCTTC	CAIRSTGPYGYTF